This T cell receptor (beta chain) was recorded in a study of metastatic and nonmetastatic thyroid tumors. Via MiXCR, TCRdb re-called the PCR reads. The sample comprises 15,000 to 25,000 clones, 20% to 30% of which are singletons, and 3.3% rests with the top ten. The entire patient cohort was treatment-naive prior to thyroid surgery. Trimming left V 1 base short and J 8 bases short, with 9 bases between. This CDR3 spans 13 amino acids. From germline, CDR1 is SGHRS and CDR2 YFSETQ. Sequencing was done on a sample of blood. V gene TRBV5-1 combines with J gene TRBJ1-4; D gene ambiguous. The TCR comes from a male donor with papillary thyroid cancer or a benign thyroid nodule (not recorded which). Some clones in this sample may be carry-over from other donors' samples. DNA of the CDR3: TGCGCCAGCAGCTTGCGTTTGGACGAAAAACTGTTTTTT. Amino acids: CASSLRLDEKLFF.